This TCR beta chain was recorded in a study of cytomegalovirus exposure and HLA in healthy donors. With 1 base clipped from V and 4 bases from J, the junction kept 1 base outside the gene matches. This CDR3 region has 13 residues. Primers: 60 Vbeta forward and 13 Jbeta reverse. Clones were sequenced by immunoSEQ multiplex PCR, and TCRdb holds only the in-frame ones, with some missing. The top ten hold approximately 1% of the sample, which has 100,000 to 150,000 clones, approximately 75% seen once. Study-level results: The study labeled around 160 TCR beta chains cytomegalovirus-associated. Most CMV-associated TCR beta chains appeared HLA-restricted in a later analysis.

Details on this clone: The antigen is undetermined.

The receptor was derived from a male donor in good health and CMV-seronegative. The sample consisted of PBMCs. The chain joins TRBV5-3 to TRBJ2-5, with 7 bases matching TRBD1. TRBV5-3 is sorted into the ORF group, with uncertain function. CDR3 DNA sequence: TGTGCCAGAAGCTTGAACAGGGGAGAGACCCAGTACTTC. This codes for CARSLNRGETQYF.